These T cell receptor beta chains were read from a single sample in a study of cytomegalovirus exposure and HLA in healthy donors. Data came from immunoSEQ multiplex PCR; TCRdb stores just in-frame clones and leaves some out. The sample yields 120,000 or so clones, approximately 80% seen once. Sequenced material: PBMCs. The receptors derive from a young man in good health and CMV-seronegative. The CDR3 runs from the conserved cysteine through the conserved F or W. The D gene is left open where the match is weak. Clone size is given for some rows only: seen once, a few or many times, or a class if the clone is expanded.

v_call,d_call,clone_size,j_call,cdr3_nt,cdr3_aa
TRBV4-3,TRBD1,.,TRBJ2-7,TGCGCCAGCAGCCACCGTCTAGGGGGCGGCTACGAGCAGTACTTC,CASSHRLGGGYEQYF
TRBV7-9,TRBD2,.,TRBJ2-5,TGTGCCAGCAGCTTAGGAGCGGGGGGGCGGCAAGAGACCCAGTACTTC,CASSLGAGGRQETQYF
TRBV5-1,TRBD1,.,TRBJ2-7,TGCGCCAGCAGCACATACAGGGGACGGGGCTACGAGCAGTACTTC,CASSTYRGRGYEQYF
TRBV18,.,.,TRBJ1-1,TGTGCCAGCTCACTAAGCCGGGTGAACACTGAAGCTTTCTTT,CASSLSRVNTEAFF
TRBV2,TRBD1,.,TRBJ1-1,TGTGCCAGCAGTTTGGGACAGATGAACACTGAAGCTTTCTTT,CASSLGQMNTEAFF
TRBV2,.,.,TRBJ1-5,TGTGCCAGCACGGCAGGGGATCAGCCCCAGCATTTT,CASTAGDQPQHF
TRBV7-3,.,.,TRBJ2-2,TGTGCCAGCAGCCTGGGCGATCAGGTTTCCGGGGAGCTGTTTTTT,CASSLGDQVSGELFF
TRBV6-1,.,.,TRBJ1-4,TGTGCCACCCGGTTTGGTGAAAAACTGTTTTTT,CATRFGEKLFF
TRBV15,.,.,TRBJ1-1,TGTGCCACCAGGGGGCAGAGCTATGAAGCTTTCTTT,CATRGQSYEAFF
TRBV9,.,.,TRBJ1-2,TGTGCCAGCAGCCCTGAGTCTACTAACTATGGCTACACCTTC,CASSPESTNYGYTF
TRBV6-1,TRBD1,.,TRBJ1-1,TGTGCCAGCAGAGACAGGACAGGGGTGGTCACTGAAGCTTTCTTT,CASRDRTGVVTEAFF
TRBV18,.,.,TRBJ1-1,TGTGCCAGCTCACCACCGGCAGTGAACACTGAAGCTTTCTTT,CASSPPAVNTEAFF
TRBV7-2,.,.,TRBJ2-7,TGTGCCAGCAGCTTTCTAGGAGACTACGAGCAGTACTTC,CASSFLGDYEQYF
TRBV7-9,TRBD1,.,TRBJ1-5,TGTGCCAGCAGCACTACGGACAGGGGAGGCAATCAGCCCCAGCATTTT,CASSTTDRGGNQPQHF
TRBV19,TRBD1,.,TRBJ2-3,TGTGCCAGTAGTATAGCTCCAGGGGGCCCAGATACGCAGTATTTT,CASSIAPGGPDTQYF
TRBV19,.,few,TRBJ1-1,TGTGCCAGTATCCCGAGGGTGGGAACTGAAGCTTTCTTT,CASIPRVGTEAFF
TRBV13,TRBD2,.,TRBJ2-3,TGTGCCAGCAACGAGCGGGGGGGTGTGACAGATACGCAGTATTTT,CASNERGGVTDTQYF
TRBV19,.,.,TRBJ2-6,TGTGCCACGCGCGGGACAGAGACCGGGGCCAACGTCCTGACTTTC,CATRGTETGANVLTF
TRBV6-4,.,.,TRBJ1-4,TGTGCCAGCAGTGACTCGATGTGGAGGGTTAATGAAAAACTGTTTTTT,CASSDSMWRVNEKLFF
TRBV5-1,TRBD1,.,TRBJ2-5,TGCGCCAGCAGCACCGGACAGGGGATTGTCCAAGAGACCCAGTACTTC,CASSTGQGIVQETQYF
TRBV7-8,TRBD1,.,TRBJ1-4,TGTGCCAGCAGCGCAGACAGGGTCGGAGAAAAACTGTTTTTT,CASSADRVGEKLFF
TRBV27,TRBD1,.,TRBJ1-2,TGTGCCAGCGGCCAACTAACAGGGGTTCTTCACTATGGCTACACCTTC,CASGQLTGVLHYGYTF
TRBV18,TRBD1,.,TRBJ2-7,TGTGCCAGCTCACCAGGGACAGGGGGCGGGTACGAGCAGTACTTC,CASSPGTGGGYEQYF
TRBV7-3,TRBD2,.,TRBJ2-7,TGTGCCAGCAGCTTGGCGGGGGGTGCGGTACCTACGAGTGAGCAGTACTTC,CASSLAGGAVPTSEQYF
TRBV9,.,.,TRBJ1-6,TGTGCCAGCAGCGTAGGGGGGGGGCGGAATTCACCCCTCCACTTT,CASSVGGGRNSPLHF
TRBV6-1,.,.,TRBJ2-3,TGTGCCAGCAGCCCTAGGCCGCCAGATACGCAGTATTTT,CASSPRPPDTQYF
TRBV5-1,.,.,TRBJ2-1,TGCGCCAGCAGCTGGACAAGGGTGAAGACGAATGAGCAGTTCTTC,CASSWTRVKTNEQFF
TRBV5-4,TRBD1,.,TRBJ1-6,TGTGCCAGCAGCTTAGGCGGGACAGGGGGGTCACCCCTCCACTTT,CASSLGGTGGSPLHF
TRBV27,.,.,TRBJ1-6,TGTGCCAGCAGTTTACGGCAGGCGATTAATTCACCCCTCCACTTT,CASSLRQAINSPLHF
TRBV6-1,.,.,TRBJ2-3,TGTGCCAGCGCGGGACTGGGGGTTTATACGCAGTATTTT,CASAGLGVYTQYF
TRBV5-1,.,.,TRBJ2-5,TGCGCCAGCGGGGAGACTGTTCAAGAGACCCAGTACTTC,CASGETVQETQYF
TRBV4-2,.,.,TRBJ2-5,TGTGCCAGCAGCCAAGATTCCGGAGGGATAGAGACCCAGTACTTC,CASSQDSGGIETQYF
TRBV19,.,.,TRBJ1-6,TGTGCCAGTAGTATCGGCAGGGATTCACCCCTCCACTTT,CASSIGRDSPLHF
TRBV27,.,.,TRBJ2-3,TGTGCCAGCAGTTCAGGGGACCTTATCACAGATACGCAGTATTTT,CASSSGDLITDTQYF
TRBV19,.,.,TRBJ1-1,TGTGCCAGTAGTATAGACAGGAACACTGAAGCTTTCTTT,CASSIDRNTEAFF
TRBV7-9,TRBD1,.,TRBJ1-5,TGTGCCAGCAGCTTAGGGACAGGGGAGAGGCAGCCCCAGCATTTT,CASSLGTGERQPQHF
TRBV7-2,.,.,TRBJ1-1,TGTGCCAGCAGCCCTCGGGGGGGGCGAGAAGCTTTCTTT,CASSPRGGREAFF
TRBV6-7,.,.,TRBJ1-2,TGTGCCAGCAGTTACTCGAGGGCTAAATCCGGTGGCTACACCTTC,CASSYSRAKSGGYTF
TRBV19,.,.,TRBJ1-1,TGTGCCAGTAGTCCGTTCCGAGGCAGCACTGAAGCTTTCTTT,CASSPFRGSTEAFF